Shown below are 8 T cell receptor beta chains from a single sample sequenced in a study of blood T cell repertoires in COVID-19. This table comes from immunoSEQ multiplex PCR, and its TCRdb copy is limited to in-frame clones, with some not included. This sample has roughly 150,000 clones, with more than 75% found just once. The sequenced material came from peripheral blood. Receptor source: a man aged 50-60 years who had recovered from COVID-19.

In its sample, this clone was seen once. The chain links TRBV29-1 to TRBJ2-7; 9 bases line up with TRBD1. CDR3 length: 12 amino acids. Losses at the gene ends were 1 base for V and 6 bases for J; bases not matched to a gene: 1. Germline CDR1 reads SQVTM; CDR2 reads ANQGSEA. CDR3 region: CSVEGTGVEQYF. The CDR3, as DNA: TGCAGCGTTGAAGGGACAGGGGTCGAGCAGTACTTC.

J is TRBJ2-2 and V is TRBV11-2; the match to TRBD1 covers 11 bases. This CDR3 has 18 residues. Germline CDR1 reads SGHAT; CDR2 reads FQNNGV. Trimming at V came to 4 bases and at J to 5 bases, leaving 12 bases not matched to a gene. CDR3 coding DNA: TGTGCCAGCAGCTACCGATTACGGGACAGGGGGGGGACCGGGGAGCTGTTTTTT. Its translation: CASSYRLRDRGGTGELFF. The full variable domain, rest sourced from reference TRBV11-2 and TRBJ2-2, is EAGVAQSPRYKIIEKRQSVAFWCNPISGHATLYWYQQILGQGPKLLIQFQNNGVVDDSQLPKDRFSAERLKGVDSTLKIQPAKLEDSAVYLCASSYRLRDRGGTGELFFGEGSRLTVL.

The V call is TRBV15, the J call TRBJ1-5; D gene uncertain. CDR3 size: 15 residues. Trimming cost V 0 bases and J 4 bases, with 10 bases left between them. Germline values: CDR1 LNHNV, CDR2 YYDKDF (reference sequence). CDR3 bases: TGTGCCACCAGCAGAGATTTACCAGGAAATCAGCCCCAGCATTTT. Its protein product is CATSRDLPGNQPQHF.

The CDR3 loop reads CASTGQGARGYTF. The CDR3 DNA reads TGTGCCAGCACCGGACAGGGGGCGCGTGGCTACACCTTC. V usage is TRBV27 and J usage is TRBJ1-2; 11 bases agree with TRBD1. Trimming took 7 bases from V and 7 from J; bases not matched to a gene: 5. The CDR3 length is 13 residues. Per germline, CDR1 MNHEY and CDR2 SMNVEV (reference sequence).

The V and J genes are TRBV6-5 and TRBJ2-7, with a weak D call TRBD1 (6 bases). Germline CDR1 MNHEY, CDR2 SVGAGI. With 8 bases removed from V and 3 bases from J, the gap between germline ends came to 17 bases. CDR3 size: 14 residues. In DNA, the CDR3 is TGTGCCAGCCTTACAGGGACAAGAGGCTACGAGCAGTACTTC. The encoded protein is CASLTGTRGYEQYF.

The chain links TRBV5-6 to TRBJ2-5, with TRBD1 matching 7 bases. Trimming at V came to 4 bases and at J to 5 bases, leaving 5 bases not matched to a gene. This CDR3 is 13 amino acids long. CDR1 SGHDT and CDR2 YYEEEE come from the germline V gene. The CDR3 sequence: CASSLRGRETQYF. The CDR3 DNA sequence: TGTGCCAGCAGCCTGAGGGGGCGGGAGACCCAGTACTTC.

This clone was seen once. This chain uses TRBV28 with TRBJ2-2; 8 bases are shared with TRBD2. Germline values: CDR1 MDHEN, CDR2 SYDVKM. Germline trimming cut 6 bases from V and 5 bases from J; bases unmatched to any gene: 5. This CDR3 is built from 14 residues. The CDR3 DNA sequence: TGTGCCAGCAGCGGACTAGCTTTAACCGGGGAGCTGTTTTTT. As protein: CASSGLALTGELFF.

The gene calls are TRBV1 and TRBJ2-3; the tabulated D call, TRBD2, remains unverified against the DNA. TRBV1 is an annotated pseudogene. The CDR3 covers 14 residues. The DNA for the CDR3 is TGCACCAGCAGCCGAAGCTCCTCGACAGATACGCAGTATTTT. Its translation is CTSSRSSSTDTQYF.